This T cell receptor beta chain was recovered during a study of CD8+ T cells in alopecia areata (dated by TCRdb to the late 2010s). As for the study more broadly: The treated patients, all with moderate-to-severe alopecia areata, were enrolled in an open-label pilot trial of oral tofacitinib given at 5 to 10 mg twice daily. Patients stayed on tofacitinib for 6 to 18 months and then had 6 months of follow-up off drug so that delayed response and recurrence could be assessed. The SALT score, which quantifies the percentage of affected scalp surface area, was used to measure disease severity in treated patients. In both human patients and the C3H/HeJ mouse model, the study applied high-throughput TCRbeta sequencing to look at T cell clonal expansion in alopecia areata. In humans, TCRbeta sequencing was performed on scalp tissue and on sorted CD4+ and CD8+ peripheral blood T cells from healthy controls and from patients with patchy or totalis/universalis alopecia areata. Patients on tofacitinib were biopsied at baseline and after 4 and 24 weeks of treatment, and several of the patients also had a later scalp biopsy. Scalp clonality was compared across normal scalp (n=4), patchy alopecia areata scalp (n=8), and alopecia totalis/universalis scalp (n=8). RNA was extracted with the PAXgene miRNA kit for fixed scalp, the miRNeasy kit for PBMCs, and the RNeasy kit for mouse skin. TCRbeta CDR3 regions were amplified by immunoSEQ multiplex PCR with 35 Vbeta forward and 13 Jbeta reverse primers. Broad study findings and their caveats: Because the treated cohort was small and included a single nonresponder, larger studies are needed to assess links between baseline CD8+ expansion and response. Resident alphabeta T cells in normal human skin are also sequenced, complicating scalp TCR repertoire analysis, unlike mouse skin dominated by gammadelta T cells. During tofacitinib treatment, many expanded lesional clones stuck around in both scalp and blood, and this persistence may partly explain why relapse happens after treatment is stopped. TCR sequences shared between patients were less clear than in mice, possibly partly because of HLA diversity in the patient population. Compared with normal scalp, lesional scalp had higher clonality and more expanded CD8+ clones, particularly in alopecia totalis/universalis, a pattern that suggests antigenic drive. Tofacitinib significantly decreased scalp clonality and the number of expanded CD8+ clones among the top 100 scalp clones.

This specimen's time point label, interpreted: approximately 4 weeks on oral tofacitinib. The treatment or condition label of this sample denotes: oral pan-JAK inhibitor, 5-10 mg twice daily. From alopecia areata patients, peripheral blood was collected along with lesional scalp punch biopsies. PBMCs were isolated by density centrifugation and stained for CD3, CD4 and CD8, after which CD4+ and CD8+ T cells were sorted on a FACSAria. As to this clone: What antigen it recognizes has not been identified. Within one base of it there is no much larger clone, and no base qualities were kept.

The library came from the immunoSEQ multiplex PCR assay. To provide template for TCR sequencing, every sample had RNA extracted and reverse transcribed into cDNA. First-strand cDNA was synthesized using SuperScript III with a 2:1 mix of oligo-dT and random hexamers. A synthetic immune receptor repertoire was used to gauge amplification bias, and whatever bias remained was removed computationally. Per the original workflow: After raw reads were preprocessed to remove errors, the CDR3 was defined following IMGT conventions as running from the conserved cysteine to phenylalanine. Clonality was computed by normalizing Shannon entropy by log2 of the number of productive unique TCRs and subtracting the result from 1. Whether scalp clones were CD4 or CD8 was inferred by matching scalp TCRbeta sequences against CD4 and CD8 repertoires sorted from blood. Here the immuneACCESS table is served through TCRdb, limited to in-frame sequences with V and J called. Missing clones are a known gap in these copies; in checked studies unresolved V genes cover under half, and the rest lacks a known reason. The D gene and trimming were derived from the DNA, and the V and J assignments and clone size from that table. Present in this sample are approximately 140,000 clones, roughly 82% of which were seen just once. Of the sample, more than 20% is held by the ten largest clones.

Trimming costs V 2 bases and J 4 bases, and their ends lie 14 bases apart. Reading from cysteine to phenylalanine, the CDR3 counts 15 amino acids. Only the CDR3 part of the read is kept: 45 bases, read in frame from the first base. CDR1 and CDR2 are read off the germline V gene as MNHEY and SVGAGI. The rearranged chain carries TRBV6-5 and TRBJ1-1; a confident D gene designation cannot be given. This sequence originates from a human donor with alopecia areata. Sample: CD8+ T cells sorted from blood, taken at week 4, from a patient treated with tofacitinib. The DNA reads TGTGCCAGCAGTTACGGCAGGCGGGCGGGCACTGAAGCTTTCTTT. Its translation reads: CASSYGRRAGTEAFF.